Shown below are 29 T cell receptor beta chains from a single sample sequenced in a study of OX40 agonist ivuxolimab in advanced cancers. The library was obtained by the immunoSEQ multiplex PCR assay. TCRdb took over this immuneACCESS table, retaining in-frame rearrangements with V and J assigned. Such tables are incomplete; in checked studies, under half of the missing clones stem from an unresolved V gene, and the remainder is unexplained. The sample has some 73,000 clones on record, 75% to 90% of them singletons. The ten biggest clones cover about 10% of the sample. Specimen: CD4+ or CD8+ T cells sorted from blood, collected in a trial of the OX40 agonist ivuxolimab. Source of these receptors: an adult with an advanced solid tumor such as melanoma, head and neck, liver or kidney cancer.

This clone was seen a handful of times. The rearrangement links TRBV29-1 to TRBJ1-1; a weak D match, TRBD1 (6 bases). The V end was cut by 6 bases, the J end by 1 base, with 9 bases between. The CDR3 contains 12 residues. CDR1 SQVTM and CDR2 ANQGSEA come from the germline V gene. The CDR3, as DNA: TGCAGCGTCATACAGGGGAACACTGAAGCTTTCTTT. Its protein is CSVIQGNTEAFF.

Here the CDR3 DNA reads TGTGCCAGCAGCGAGGGAGGGGGCACTGAAGCTTTCTTT. This translates into CASSEGGGTEAFF. V is TRBV11-3 and J is TRBJ1-1; TRBD1 is a possible D gene (6 bases). Germline CDR1 reads SGHNT; CDR2 reads YENEEA. V was pared by 5 bases and J by 4 bases, with 11 bases between. CDR3 size: 13 residues.

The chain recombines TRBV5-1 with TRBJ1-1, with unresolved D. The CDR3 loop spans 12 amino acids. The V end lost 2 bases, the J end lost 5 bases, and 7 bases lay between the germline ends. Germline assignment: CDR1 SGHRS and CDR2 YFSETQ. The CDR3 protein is CASSFGDTEAFF. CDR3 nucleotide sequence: TGCGCCAGCAGCTTCGGGGATACTGAAGCTTTCTTT.

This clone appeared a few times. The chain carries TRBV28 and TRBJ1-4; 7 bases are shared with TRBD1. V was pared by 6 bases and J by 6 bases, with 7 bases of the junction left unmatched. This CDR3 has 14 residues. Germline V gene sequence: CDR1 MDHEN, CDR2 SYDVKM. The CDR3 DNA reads TGTGCCAGCAGGCGAGGGGGCTTGGATGAAAAACTGTTTTTT. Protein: CASRRGGLDEKLFF.

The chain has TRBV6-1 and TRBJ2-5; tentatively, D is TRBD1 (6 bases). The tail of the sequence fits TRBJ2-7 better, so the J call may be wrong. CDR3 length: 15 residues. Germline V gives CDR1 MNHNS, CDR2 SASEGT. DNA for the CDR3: TGTGCCAGCAGTGAATTCGGGGACATCTCCTACGAGCAGTACTTC. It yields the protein CASSEFGDISYEQYF.

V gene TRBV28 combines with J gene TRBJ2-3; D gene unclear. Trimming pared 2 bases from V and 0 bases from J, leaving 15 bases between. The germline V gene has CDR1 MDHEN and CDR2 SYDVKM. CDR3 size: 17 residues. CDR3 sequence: CASSLAEIRPSTDTQYF. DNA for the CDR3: TGTGCCAGCAGTTTAGCGGAAATCCGTCCTAGCACAGATACGCAGTATTTT. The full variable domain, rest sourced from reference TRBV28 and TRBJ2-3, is DVKVTQSSRYLVKRTGEKVFLECVQDMDHENMFWYRQDPGLGLRLIYFSYDVKMKEKGDIPEGYSVSREKKERFSLILESASTNQTSMYLCASSLAEIRPSTDTQYFGPGTRLTVL.

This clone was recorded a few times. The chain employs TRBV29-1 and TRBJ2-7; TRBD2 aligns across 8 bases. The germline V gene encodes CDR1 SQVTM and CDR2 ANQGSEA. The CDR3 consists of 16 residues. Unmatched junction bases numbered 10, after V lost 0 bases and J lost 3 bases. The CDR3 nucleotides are TGCAGCGTTGAAGATCCGGGAGGGCGGAGGGGCTACGAGCAGTACTTC. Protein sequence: CSVEDPGGRRGYEQYF.

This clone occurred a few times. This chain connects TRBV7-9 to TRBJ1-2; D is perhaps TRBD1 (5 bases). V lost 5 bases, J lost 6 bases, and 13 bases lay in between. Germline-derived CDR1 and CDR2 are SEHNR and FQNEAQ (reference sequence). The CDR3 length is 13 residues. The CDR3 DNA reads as TGTGCCAGCAGCCCATGGACACCAGATGGCTACACCTTC. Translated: CASSPWTPDGYTF.

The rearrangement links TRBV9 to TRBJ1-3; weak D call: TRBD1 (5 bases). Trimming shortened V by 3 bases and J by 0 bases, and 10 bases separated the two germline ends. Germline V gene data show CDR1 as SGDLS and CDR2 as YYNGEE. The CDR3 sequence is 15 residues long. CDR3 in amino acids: CASSDDSHSGNTIYF. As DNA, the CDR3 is TGTGCCAGCAGCGACGACAGTCACTCTGGAAACACCATATATTTT. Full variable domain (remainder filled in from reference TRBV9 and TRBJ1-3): DSGVTQTPKHLITATGQRVTLRCSPRSGDLSVYWYQQSLDQGLQFLIQYYNGEERAKGNILERFSAQQFPDLHSELNLSSLELGDSALYFCASSDDSHSGNTIYFGEGSWLTVV.

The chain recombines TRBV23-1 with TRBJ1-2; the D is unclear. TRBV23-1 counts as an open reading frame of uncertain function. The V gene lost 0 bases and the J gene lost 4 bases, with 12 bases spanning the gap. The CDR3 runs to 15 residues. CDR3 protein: CASSQSAEKIYGYTF. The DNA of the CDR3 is TGCGCCAGCAGTCAATCGGCGGAAAAAATCTATGGCTACACCTTC.

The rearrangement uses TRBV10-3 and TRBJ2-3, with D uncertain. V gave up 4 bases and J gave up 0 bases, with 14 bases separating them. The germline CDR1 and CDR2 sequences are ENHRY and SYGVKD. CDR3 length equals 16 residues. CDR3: CAISGPGDSSTDTQYF. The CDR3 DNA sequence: TGTGCCATCAGTGGGCCGGGTGACTCTAGCACAGATACGCAGTATTTT.

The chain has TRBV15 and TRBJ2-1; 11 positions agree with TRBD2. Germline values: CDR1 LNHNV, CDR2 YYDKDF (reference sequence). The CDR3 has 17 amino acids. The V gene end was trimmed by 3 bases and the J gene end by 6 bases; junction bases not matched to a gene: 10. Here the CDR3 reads CATSRGRDSGRANEQFF. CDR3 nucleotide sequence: TGTGCCACCAGCAGGGGGCGGGATAGCGGGAGGGCCAATGAGCAGTTCTTC.

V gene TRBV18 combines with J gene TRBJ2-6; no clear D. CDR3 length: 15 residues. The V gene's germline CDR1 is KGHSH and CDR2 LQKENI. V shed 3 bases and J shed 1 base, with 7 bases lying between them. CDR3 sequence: CASSPVVSGANVLTF. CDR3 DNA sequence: TGTGCCAGCTCACCCGTCGTATCTGGGGCCAACGTCCTGACTTTC.

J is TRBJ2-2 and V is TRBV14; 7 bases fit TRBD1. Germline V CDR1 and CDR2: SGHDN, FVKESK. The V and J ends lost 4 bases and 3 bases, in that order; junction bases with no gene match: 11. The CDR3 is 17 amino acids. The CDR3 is CASSPYPGDSYTGELFF. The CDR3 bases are TGTGCCAGCAGCCCTTATCCAGGGGACAGTTACACCGGGGAGCTGTTTTTT.

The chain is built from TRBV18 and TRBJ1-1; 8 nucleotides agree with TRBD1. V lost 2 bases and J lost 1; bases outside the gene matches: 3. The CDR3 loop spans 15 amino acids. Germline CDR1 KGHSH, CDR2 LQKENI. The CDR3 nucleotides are TGTGCCAGCTCACCAAATGGACAGGGGAACACTGAAGCTTTCTTT. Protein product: CASSPNGQGNTEAFF.

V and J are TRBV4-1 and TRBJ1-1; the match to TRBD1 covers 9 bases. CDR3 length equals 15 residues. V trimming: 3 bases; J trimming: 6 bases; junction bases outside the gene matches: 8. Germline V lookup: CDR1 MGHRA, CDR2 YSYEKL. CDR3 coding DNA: TGCGCCAGCAGCCAGGGTACAGGGGGCGAGGCTGAAGCTTTCTTT. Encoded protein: CASSQGTGGEAEAFF.

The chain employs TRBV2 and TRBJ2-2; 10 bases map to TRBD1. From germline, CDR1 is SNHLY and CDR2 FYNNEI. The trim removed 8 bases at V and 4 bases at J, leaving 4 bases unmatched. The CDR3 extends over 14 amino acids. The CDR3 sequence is CASRDRGPTGELFF. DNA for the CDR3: TGTGCCAGCCGGGACAGGGGCCCCACCGGGGAGCTGTTTTTT.

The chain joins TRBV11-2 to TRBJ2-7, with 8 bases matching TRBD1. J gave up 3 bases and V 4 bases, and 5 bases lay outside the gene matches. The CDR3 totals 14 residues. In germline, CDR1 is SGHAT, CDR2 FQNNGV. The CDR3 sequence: CASSSRDRIYEQYF. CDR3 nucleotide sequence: TGTGCCAGCAGCTCCCGGGACAGGATCTACGAGCAGTACTTC.

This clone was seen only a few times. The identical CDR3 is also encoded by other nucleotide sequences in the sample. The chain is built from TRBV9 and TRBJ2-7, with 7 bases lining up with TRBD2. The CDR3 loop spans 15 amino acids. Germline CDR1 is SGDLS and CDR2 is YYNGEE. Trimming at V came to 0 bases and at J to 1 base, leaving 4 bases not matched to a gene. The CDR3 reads CASSVDPSGSYEQYF. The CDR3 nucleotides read TGTGCCAGCAGCGTAGATCCTAGCGGATCCTACGAGCAGTACTTC. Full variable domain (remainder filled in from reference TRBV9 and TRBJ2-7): DSGVTQTPKHLITATGQRVTLRCSPRSGDLSVYWYQQSLDQGLQFLIQYYNGEERAKGNILERFSAQQFPDLHSELNLSSLELGDSALYFCASSVDPSGSYEQYFGPGTRLTVT.

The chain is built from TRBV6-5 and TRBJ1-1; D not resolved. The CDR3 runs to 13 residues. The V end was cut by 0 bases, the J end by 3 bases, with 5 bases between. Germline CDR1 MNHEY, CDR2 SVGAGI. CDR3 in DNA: TGTGCCAGCAGTTACTCGAAAGACACTGAAGCTTTCTTT. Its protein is CASSYSKDTEAFF.

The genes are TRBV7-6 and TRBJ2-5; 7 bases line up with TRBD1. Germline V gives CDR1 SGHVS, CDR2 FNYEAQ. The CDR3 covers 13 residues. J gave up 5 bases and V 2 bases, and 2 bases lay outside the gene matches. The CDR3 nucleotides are TGTGCCAGCAGCTTAAGCAGGGGGGAGACCCAGTACTTC. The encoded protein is CASSLSRGETQYF. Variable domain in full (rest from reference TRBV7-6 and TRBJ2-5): GAGVSQSPRYKVTKRGQDVALRCDPISGHVSLYWYRQALGQGPEFLTYFNYEAQQDKSGLPNDRFSAERPEGSISTLTIQRTEQRDSAMYRCASSLSRGETQYFGPGTRLLVL.

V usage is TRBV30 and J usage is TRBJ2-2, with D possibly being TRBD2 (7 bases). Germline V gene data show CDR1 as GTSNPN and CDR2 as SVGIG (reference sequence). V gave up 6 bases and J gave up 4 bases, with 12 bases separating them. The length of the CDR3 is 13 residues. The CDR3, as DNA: TGTGCCTGCGGGGGGCAGGTCACCGGGGAGCTGTTTTTT. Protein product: CACGGQVTGELFF.

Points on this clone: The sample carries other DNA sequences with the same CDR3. The CDR3 region is CASSIGANTEAFF. The CDR3 region has the DNA TGTGCCAGTAGTATAGGGGCGAACACTGAAGCTTTCTTT. The genes are TRBV19 and TRBJ1-1; no reliable D call. V lost 1 base to trimming and J lost 1 base, with 4 bases between them. Germline lookup yields CDR1 LNHDA and CDR2 SQIVND (reference sequence). This CDR3 is built from 13 residues. Drawing the rest from reference TRBV19 and TRBJ1-1, the complete variable domain is DGGITQSPKYLFRKEGQNVTLSCEQNLNHDAMYWYRQDPGQGLRLIYYSQIVNDFQKGDIAEGYSVSREKKESFPLTVTSAQKNPTAFYLCASSIGANTEAFFGQGTRLTVV.

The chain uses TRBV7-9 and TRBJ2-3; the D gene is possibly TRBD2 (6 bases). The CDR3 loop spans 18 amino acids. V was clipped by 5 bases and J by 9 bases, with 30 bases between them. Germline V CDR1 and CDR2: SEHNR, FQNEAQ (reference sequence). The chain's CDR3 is CASSPRSGGTFLATTQYF. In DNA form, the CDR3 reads TGTGCCAGCAGCCCGCGGAGTGGGGGGACCTTCTTGGCGACGACGCAGTATTTT.

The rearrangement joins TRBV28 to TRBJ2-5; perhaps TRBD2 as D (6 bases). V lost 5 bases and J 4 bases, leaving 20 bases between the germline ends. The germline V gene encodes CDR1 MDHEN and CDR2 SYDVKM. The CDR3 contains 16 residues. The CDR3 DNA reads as TGTGCCAGCAGTCTATTATTCGGGGAGGTTGGAGAGACCCAGTACTTC. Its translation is CASSLLFGEVGETQYF.

This chain's CDR3 is CASSFREEETQYF. CDR3 bases: TGTGCCAGCAGTTTCAGGGAAGAAGAGACCCAGTACTTC. This chain joins TRBV7-9 and TRBJ2-5, with D possibly being TRBD1 (5 bases). The V gene's germline CDR1 is SEHNR and CDR2 FQNEAQ (reference sequence). The CDR3 is 13 residues long. V was cut by 6 bases and J by 3 bases, with 11 bases left in between. Full variable domain (missing parts from reference TRBV7-9 and TRBJ2-5): DTGVSQNPRHKITKRGQNVTFRCDPISEHNRLYWYRQTLGQGPEFLTYFQNEAQLEKSRLLSDRFSAERPKGSFSTLEIQRTEQGDSAMYLCASSFREEETQYFGPGTRLLVL.

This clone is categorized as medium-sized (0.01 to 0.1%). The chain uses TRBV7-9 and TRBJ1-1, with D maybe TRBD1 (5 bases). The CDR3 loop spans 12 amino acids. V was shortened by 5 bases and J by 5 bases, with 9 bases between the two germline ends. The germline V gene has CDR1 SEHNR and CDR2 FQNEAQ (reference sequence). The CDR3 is CASSREGTEAFF. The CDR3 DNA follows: TGTGCCAGCAGCCGCGAGGGGACTGAAGCTTTCTTT.

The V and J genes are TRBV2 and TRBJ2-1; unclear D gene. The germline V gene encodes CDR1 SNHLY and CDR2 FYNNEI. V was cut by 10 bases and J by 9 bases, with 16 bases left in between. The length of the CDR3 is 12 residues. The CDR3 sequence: CATLKPTTEQFF. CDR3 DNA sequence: TGTGCCACCCTGAAACCTACAACTGAGCAGTTCTTC.

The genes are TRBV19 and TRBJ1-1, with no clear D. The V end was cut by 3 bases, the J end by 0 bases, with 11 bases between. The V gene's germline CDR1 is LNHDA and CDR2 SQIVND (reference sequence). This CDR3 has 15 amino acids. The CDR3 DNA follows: TGTGCCAGTAGTATCCCTCGGCGGGTGAACACTGAAGCTTTCTTT. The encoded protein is CASSIPRRVNTEAFF.